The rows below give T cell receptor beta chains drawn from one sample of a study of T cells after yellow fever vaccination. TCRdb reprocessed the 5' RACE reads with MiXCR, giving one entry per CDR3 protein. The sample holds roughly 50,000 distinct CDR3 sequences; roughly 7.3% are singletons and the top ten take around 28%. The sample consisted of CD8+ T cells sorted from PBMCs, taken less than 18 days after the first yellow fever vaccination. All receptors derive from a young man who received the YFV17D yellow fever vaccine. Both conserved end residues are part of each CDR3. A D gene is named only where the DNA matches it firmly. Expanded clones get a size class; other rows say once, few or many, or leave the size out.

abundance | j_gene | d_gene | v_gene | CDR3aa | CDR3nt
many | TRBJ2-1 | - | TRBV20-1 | CSARDGERGQAYNEQFF | TGCAGTGCTAGAGACGGTGAGCGGGGACAGGCCTACAATGAGCAGTTCTTC
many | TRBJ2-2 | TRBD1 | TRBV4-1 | CASSQPQGADTGELFF | TGCGCCAGCAGCCAACCCCAGGGGGCAGACACCGGGGAGCTGTTTTTT
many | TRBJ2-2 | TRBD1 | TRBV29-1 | CSVSTGGAGELFF | TGCAGCGTTTCTACAGGGGGAGCCGGGGAGCTGTTTTTT
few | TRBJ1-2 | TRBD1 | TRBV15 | CATSRGQGVVHGYTF | TGTGCCACCAGCAGAGGACAGGGGGTAGTGCATGGCTACACCTTC
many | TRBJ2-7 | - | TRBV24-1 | CATSDGGYEQYF | TGTGCCACCAGTGATGGCGGCTACGAGCAGTACTTC
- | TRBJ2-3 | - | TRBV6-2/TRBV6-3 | CASSYRGSDTQYF | TGTGCCAGCAGTTACAGGGGCTCAGATACGCAGTATTTT
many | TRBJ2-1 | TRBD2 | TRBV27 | CASRLAGGPNNEQFF | TGTGCCAGCCGACTAGCGGGGGGACCTAACAATGAGCAGTTCTTC
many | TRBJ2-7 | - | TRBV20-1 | CSARGQFSYEQYF | TGCAGTGCTAGAGGCCAATTTTCCTACGAGCAGTACTTC
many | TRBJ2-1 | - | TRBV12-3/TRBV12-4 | CASVPTGFEQFF | TGTGCCAGCGTACCTACAGGGTTTGAGCAGTTCTTC
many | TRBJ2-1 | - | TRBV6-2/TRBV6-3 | CASSYAHNEQFF | TGTGCCAGCAGTTACGCCCACAATGAGCAGTTCTTC
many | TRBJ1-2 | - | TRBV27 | CASSLLTGDGYTF | TGTGCCAGCAGTTTGCTGACAGGCGATGGCTACACCTTC
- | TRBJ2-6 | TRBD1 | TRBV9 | CASSFPRQGANSGANVLTF | TGTGCCAGCAGCTTTCCTAGGCAGGGGGCAAACTCTGGGGCCAACGTCCTGACTTTC
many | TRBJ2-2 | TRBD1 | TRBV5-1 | CASSLRGQVAFTGELFF | TGCGCCAGCAGCTTGAGGGGACAGGTCGCTTTCACCGGGGAGCTGTTTTTT
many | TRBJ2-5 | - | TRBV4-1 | CASSQGNAGQGRVTQYF | TGCGCCAGCAGCCAAGGAAACGCGGGACAAGGACGGGTGACCCAGTACTTC
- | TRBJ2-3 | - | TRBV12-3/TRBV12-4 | CASSWTSSSTDTQYF | TGTGCCAGCAGTTGGACGTCCTCTAGCACAGATACGCAGTATTTT
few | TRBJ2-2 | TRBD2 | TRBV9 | CASSGGGAGELFF | TGTGCCAGCAGCGGGGGGGGAGCCGGGGAGCTGTTTTTT
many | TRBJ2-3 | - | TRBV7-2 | CASSLLGVHTQYF | TGTGCCAGCAGCTTACTTGGGGTGCATACGCAGTATTTT
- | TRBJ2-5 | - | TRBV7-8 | CASSLGTLFGSQETQYF | TGTGCCAGCAGCTTAGGGACCCTTTTCGGGTCGCAAGAGACCCAGTACTTC
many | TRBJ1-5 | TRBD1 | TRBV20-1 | CSALGQGGLSNQPQHF | TGCAGTGCTCTTGGACAGGGAGGATTGAGCAATCAGCCCCAGCATTTT
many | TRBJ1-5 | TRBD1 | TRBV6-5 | CASSYGQGNQPQHF | TGTGCCAGCAGTTATGGACAGGGCAATCAGCCCCAGCATTTT
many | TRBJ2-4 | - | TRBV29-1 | CSVRGGTKNIQYF | TGCAGCGTTAGGGGGGGAACCAAAAACATTCAGTACTTC
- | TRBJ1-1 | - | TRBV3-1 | CASSNGVKNTEAFF | TGTGCCAGCAGTAATGGGGTGAAGAACACTGAAGCTTTCTTT
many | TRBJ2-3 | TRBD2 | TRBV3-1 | CASSFLAGGPKSSTDTQYF | TGTGCCAGCAGCTTTCTAGCGGGGGGCCCGAAATCCAGCACAGATACGCAGTATTTT
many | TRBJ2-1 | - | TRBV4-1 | CASSLSVPFYNEQFF | TGCGCCAGCAGTCTTTCGGTACCCTTTTACAATGAGCAGTTCTTC
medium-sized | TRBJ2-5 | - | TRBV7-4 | CASNYRPGQETQYF | TGTGCCAGCAACTACCGACCCGGACAAGAGACCCAGTACTTC
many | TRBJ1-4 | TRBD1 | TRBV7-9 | CASSTGQATTNEKLFF | TGTGCCAGCAGCACGGGACAGGCAACAACTAATGAAAAACTGTTTTTT
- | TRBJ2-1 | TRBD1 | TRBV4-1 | CASSQEGRGPNEQFF | TGCGCCAGCAGCCAAGAAGGTAGGGGGCCCAATGAGCAGTTCTTC
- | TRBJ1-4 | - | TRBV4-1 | CASSQGRREKLFF | TGCGCCAGCAGCCAAGGGAGGAGAGAAAAACTGTTTTTT
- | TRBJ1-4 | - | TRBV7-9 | CASSSSGRTNEKLFF | TGTGCCAGCAGCTCGAGCGGGCGGACTAATGAAAAACTGTTTTTT
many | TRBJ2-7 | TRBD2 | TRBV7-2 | CASSLALAAEQYF | TGTGCCAGCAGCTTAGCGCTAGCGGCCGAGCAGTACTTC
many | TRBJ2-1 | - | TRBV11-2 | CASSRTDGHNEQFF | TGTGCCAGCAGCCGGACGGACGGGCACAATGAGCAGTTCTTC
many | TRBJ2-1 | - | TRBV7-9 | CASGINEQFF | TGTGCCAGCGGGATCAATGAGCAGTTCTTC
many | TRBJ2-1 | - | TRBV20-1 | CSALHYNEQFF | TGCAGTGCTTTACACTACAATGAGCAGTTCTTC
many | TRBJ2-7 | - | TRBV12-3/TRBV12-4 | CASSLLGSPYEQYF | TGTGCCAGCAGTTTGCTGGGGAGCCCCTACGAGCAGTACTTC
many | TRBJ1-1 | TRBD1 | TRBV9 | CASSPDRGNEAFF | TGTGCCAGCAGCCCGGACAGGGGAAATGAAGCTTTCTTT
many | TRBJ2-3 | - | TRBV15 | CATSYGPDTQYF | TGTGCCACCAGCTACGGACCGGATACGCAGTATTTT
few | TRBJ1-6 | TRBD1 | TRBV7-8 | CASSPDRENSPLHF | TGTGCCAGCAGCCCAGACAGGGAAAATTCACCCCTCCACTTT
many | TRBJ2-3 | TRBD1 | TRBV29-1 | CSVEESDRGRWDTQYF | TGCAGCGTTGAAGAAAGCGACAGGGGGCGATGGGATACGCAGTATTTT
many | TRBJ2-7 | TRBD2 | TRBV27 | CASSSQRGGREQYF | TGTGCCAGCAGTTCTCAGCGGGGGGGCCGTGAGCAGTACTTC
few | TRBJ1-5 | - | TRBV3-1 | CACSQGLGSNQPQHF | TGTGCCTGCAGCCAAGGGCTAGGCAGCAATCAGCCCCAGCATTTT
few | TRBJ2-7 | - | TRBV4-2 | CASSQGTQVPYEQYF | TGTGCCAGCAGCCAAGGTACGCAGGTACCCTACGAGCAGTACTTC
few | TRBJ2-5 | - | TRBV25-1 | CASSEAQGWETQYF | TGTGCCAGCAGTGAGGCTCAGGGCTGGGAGACCCAGTACTTC
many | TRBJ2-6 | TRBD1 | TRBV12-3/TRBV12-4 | CASSFLWDSPSGANVLTF | TGTGCCAGCAGTTTCCTGTGGGACAGCCCCTCTGGGGCCAACGTCCTGACTTTC
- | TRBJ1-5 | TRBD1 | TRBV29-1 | CSVEMEGAKGQPKHF | TGCAGCGTTGAAATGGAGGGGGCAAAAGGTCAGCCCAAGCATTTT
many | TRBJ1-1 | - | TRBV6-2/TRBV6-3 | CASTPGHPNTEAFF | TGTGCCAGCACCCCGGGACATCCGAACACTGAAGCTTTCTTT
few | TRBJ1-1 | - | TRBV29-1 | CSVAGTEAFF | TGCAGCGTTGCGGGGACTGAAGCTTTCTTT
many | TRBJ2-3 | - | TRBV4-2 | CASSQGEQASDTQYF | TGTGCCAGCAGCCAAGGGGAGCAAGCGTCAGATACGCAGTATTTT
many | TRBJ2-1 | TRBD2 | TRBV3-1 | CASSQLAGGRRNEQFF | TGTGCCAGCAGCCAATTAGCGGGGGGGCGTAGGAATGAGCAGTTCTTC